This TCR beta chain was observed in a study of blood T cell repertoires in COVID-19. The length of the CDR3 is 16 residues. The V segment lost 2 bases and the J segment 0 bases; nucleotides outside the gene matches: 4. CDR1 is SGDLS and CDR2 is YYNGEE in the germline V gene. Participant age was roughly 18 to 95 years, and participants resided in roughly 25 US areas. Method: immunoSEQ multiplex PCR; TCRdb's copy keeps in-frame clones and lacks some. The repertoire holds about 210,000 clones, about nine tenths seen once, with 10% in the top ten. This sequence originates from a man between 18 and 29 years old with acute COVID-19. Sequencing was carried out using PBMCs or T cells enriched from blood (not recorded which). The J gene is TRBJ2-2, the V gene TRBV9; 7 nucleotides line up with TRBD1. CDR3 nucleotides: TGTGCCAGCAGCGTTGGACAGGCCGCGAACACCGGGGAGCTGTTTTTT. It encodes CASSVGQAANTGELFF.